The 32 T cell receptor beta chains listed next were all sequenced from one sample in a study of CD8 T cells in ankylosing spondylitis. Study-level results: There was a TCR beta motif, made of several highly homologous variants, that appeared characteristic of ankylosing spondylitis blood.

Each CDR3 protein is one row after TCRdb ran MiXCR on the 5' RACE reads. The table has about 800,000 distinct CDR3 sequences, 10% to 15% seen once. No antigen is known for these receptors. Input material: blood, either unsorted or a sorted T cell fraction (not recorded which). The receptors shown here come from a male donor with ankylosing spondylitis.

This clonotype has at least ten counts. The chain combines TRBV6-2 or TRBV6-3 with TRBJ2-2; perhaps TRBD1 as D (6 bases). The CDR3 consists of 15 residues. The ends were cut back, 4 bases at V and 6 bases at J, with 15 bases in the middle. Germline-derived CDR1 and CDR2 are MNHEY and SVGEGT. As DNA, the CDR3 is TGTGCCAGCAGTTTCCACGTCAGGGGCGCCGGGGAGCTGTTTTTT. Its protein product is CASSFHVRGAGELFF.

This clonotype has just a few counts. This sequence joins TRBV7-6 and TRBJ2-5; either TRBD1 or TRBD2 may supply D (5 bases each). The ends were cut back, 1 base at V and 5 bases at J, with 14 bases in the middle. Germline values: CDR1 SGHVS, CDR2 FNYEAQ. This CDR3 region has 15 residues. The CDR3 DNA follows: TGTGCCAGCAGCTTAGGGGACCTACGGGTGGAGACCCAGTACTTC. It specifies CASSLGDLRVETQYF.

This sequence joins TRBV20-1 and TRBJ2-1, with no clear D. V was shortened by 0 bases and J by 2 bases, with 11 bases between the two germline ends. This CDR3 is 15 amino acids long. Germline V gene lookup returns CDR1 DFQATT and CDR2 SNEGSKA (reference sequence). DNA of the CDR3: TGCAGTGCTAGAGATCCCCGGCTCCCCTACAATGAGCAGTTCTTC. Amino acids: CSARDPRLPYNEQFF.

This clonotype was picked up a small number of times. This chain links TRBV5-1 with TRBJ2-2; D might be TRBD1 (5 bases). V lost 0 bases and J 4 bases, leaving 7 bases between the germline ends. Germline lookup yields CDR1 SGHRS and CDR2 YFSETQ. The CDR3 runs to 14 residues. The chain's CDR3 is CASSLAGPTGELFF. In DNA form, the CDR3 reads TGCGCCAGCAGCTTGGCAGGGCCCACCGGGGAGCTGTTTTTT.

This clonotype was picked up a small number of times. The gene calls are TRBV24-1 and TRBJ2-1; 7 nucleotides match TRBD1. Germline CDR1 reads KGHDR; CDR2 reads SFDVKD. There are 16 residues in the CDR3. V shed 4 bases and J 7 bases; nucleotides not matched to a gene: 12. The CDR3 DNA sequence: TGTGCCACCAGTGACCGAAAGACAGGGCCCGGGAATGAGCAGTTCTTC. Its protein is CATSDRKTGPGNEQFF.

The gene calls are TRBV6-2 or TRBV6-3 and TRBJ1-2; 7 nucleotides match TRBD1. The V gene's germline CDR1 is MNHEY and CDR2 SVGEGT. The CDR3 extends over 12 amino acids. V was clipped by 6 bases and J by 5 bases; unmatched bases: 3. In DNA, the CDR3 is TGTGCCAGCAGGACGGGACAGTATGGCTACACCTTC. Protein: CASRTGQYGYTF.

This clonotype has more than one count but fewer than ten. The V call is TRBV6-5, the J call TRBJ2-1; 12 bases map to TRBD2. Germline CDR1 MNHEY, CDR2 SVGAGI. The V and J ends lost 0 bases and 6 bases, in that order; junction bases with no gene match: 6. CDR3 length: 17 amino acids. This chain's CDR3 is CASSYSTSGSTSNEQFF. DNA for the CDR3: TGTGCCAGCAGTTACTCGACTAGCGGGAGTACGTCCAATGAGCAGTTCTTC.

The chain is built from TRBV10-3 and TRBJ2-1; D is ambiguous. The CDR3 runs to 14 residues. From germline, CDR1 is ENHRY and CDR2 SYGVKD. V was pared by 0 bases and J by 10 bases, with 13 bases between. This chain's CDR3 is CAISESKLSGEQFF. CDR3 coding DNA: TGTGCCATCAGTGAGTCGAAGCTCTCTGGGGAGCAGTTCTTC.

As for this clonotype: A read error may explain this, as a much larger clone is one base away. The V call is TRBV20-1, the J call TRBJ2-1, with 9 bases identical to TRBD2. The length of the CDR3 is 16 residues. Germline-derived CDR1 and CDR2 are DFQATT and SNEGSKA (reference sequence). The CDR3 bases are TGCTGTGCTAGAGCAGCGGGGGGAAGCTCCTACAATGAGCAGTTCTTC. It is translated as CCARAAGGSSYNEQFF.

Many counts were recorded for this clonotype. The chain recombines TRBV28 with TRBJ2-7, with 7 positions matching TRBD1. V lost 5 bases, J lost 0 bases, and 10 bases stayed unmatched. CDR1 is MDHEN and CDR2 is SYDVKM in the germline V gene. The CDR3 is made up of 16 amino acids. The CDR3 coding sequence is TGTGCCAGCAGTGCCATGGACAGGTCCAGCTCCTACGAGCAGTACTTC. It codes for CASSAMDRSSSYEQYF.

V is TRBV24-1 and J is TRBJ2-1; D unresolved. V gave up 1 base and J gave up 5 bases, with 14 bases separating them. Germline V gives CDR1 KGHDR, CDR2 SFDVKD. This CDR3 comprises 16 residues. In DNA, the CDR3 is TGTGCCACCAGTGATTTCGACATCGATTTGGACAATGAGCAGTTCTTC. This gives the protein CATSDFDIDLDNEQFF.

This clonotype was observed a few times. V gene TRBV5-6 combines with J gene TRBJ2-4, with D perhaps TRBD2 (6 bases). V dropped 3 bases and J dropped 7 bases, with 11 bases sitting between them. This CDR3 region has 13 residues. Germline V gene lookup returns CDR1 SGHDT and CDR2 YYEEEE. The CDR3 sequence: CASSYPGANIQYF. CDR3 bases: TGTGCCAGCAGCTATCCGGGAGCTAACATTCAGTACTTC.

This clonotype was picked up a small number of times. This chain links TRBV3-1 with TRBJ2-5; a possible D gene is TRBD2 (6 bases). Germline V gene sequence: CDR1 LGHDT, CDR2 YNNKEL (reference sequence). V was trimmed by 2 bases and J by 3 bases, leaving 7 bases between them. The CDR3 is 13 residues long. CDR3 coding DNA: TGTGCCAGCAGCCAAAGGACTAAAGAGACCCAGTACTTC. Its protein product is CASSQRTKETQYF.

The chain couples TRBV4-2 to TRBJ1-2, with 9 bases matching TRBD1. Germline CDR1 LGHNA, CDR2 YNFKEQ. The CDR3 totals 16 residues. V dropped 7 bases and J dropped 7; count of bases not matched to a gene: 16. The CDR3 nucleotides read TGTGCCAGCAAAACAGGCCAGGACAGGGGTTTTGGTGGCTACACCTTC. Its protein is CASKTGQDRGFGGYTF.

In this sample, this clonotype turned up many times. The chain couples TRBV4-3 to TRBJ1-4; D is unclear. The CDR3 loop spans 15 amino acids. The germline V and J ends were trimmed by 0 bases and 8 bases, with 13 bases remaining between them. The germline gives CDR1 LGHNA, CDR2 YSLEER. CDR3: CASSQEPGLIEKLFF. CDR3 sequence (DNA): TGCGCCAGCAGCCAAGAACCAGGCTTGATAGAAAAACTGTTTTTT.

A few counts support this clonotype. The rearrangement joins TRBV28 to TRBJ1-2; no reliable D call. Trimming took off 0 bases at V and 2 bases at J, with 7 bases between the two ends. There are 14 residues in the CDR3. The germline gives CDR1 MDHEN, CDR2 SYDVKM. This CDR3 is CASSLWARNYGYTF. For the CDR3, the DNA is TGTGCCAGCAGTTTATGGGCCAGAAACTATGGCTACACCTTC.

This clonotype was detected many times. J is TRBJ1-2 and V is TRBV24-1, with D uncertain. Trimming took 9 bases from V and 5 from J, leaving 15 bases between them. This CDR3 comprises 13 residues. Germline V gives CDR1 KGHDR, CDR2 SFDVKD. As DNA, the CDR3 is TGTGCCACCCGCCCCGGGGAAGGATATGGCTACACCTTC. Protein: CATRPGEGYGYTF.

This clonotype was seen repeatedly, ten times or more. The chain recombines TRBV12-3 or TRBV12-4 with TRBJ1-6, with D tentatively TRBD1 (5 bases). This CDR3 contains 13 residues. V was cut by 5 bases and J by 8 bases, with 10 bases left in between. The CDR3 coding sequence is TGTGCCAGCAGTCCCCAACAGGATTCACCCCTCCACTTT. This encodes CASSPQQDSPLHF.

Only a few counts were recorded for this clonotype. This rearrangement joins TRBV27 to TRBJ2-5; D is possibly TRBD2 (5 bases). The V gene's germline CDR1 is MNHEY and CDR2 SMNVEV (reference sequence). The germline V and J ends were trimmed by 6 bases and 4 bases, with 12 bases remaining between them. The CDR3 sequence is 13 residues long. This CDR3 reads CASRVLGGETQYF. For the CDR3, the DNA is TGTGCCAGCAGGGTACTAGGAGGAGAGACCCAGTACTTC.

There are a few counts of this clonotype. V and J are TRBV20-1 and TRBJ2-2; D unclear. The V and J ends lost 3 bases and 2 bases respectively, with 10 bases between them. The CDR3 is made up of 14 amino acids. Looked up from germline, CDR1 is DFQATT and CDR2 is SNEGSKA (reference sequence). CDR3 protein: CSARPSINTGELFF. The CDR3 DNA follows: TGCAGTGCTAGGCCCAGCATAAACACCGGGGAGCTGTTTTTT.

This clonotype was detected only a few times. J is TRBJ2-3 and V is TRBV9; D assignment may be TRBD1 or TRBD2 (6 bases each). The germline CDR1 and CDR2 sequences are SGDLS and YYNGEE. Trimming removed 2 bases at V and 1 base at J, with 11 bases between. The CDR3 loop spans 15 amino acids. CDR3 DNA sequence: TGTGCCAGCAGCGTGGGGGGCGCGGGCACAGATACGCAGTATTTT. This gives the protein CASSVGGAGTDTQYF.

This clonotype has more than one count but fewer than ten. The chain joins TRBV5-1 to TRBJ1-2, with D unresolved. Germline CDR1 SGHRS, CDR2 YFSETQ. This CDR3 contains 13 residues. V gave up 4 bases and J gave up 5 bases, with 12 bases separating them. CDR3 nucleotide sequence: TGCGCCAGCAGCACTCTACCGATGTATGGCTACACCTTC. Residues: CASSTLPMYGYTF.

The chain recombines TRBV28 with TRBJ2-7; D remains unclear. CDR3 size: 13 residues. Germline V CDR1 and CDR2: MDHEN, SYDVKM. Between the trimmed V and J ends, which lost 3 bases and 4 bases, there was a span of 10 bases. The CDR3 coding sequence is TGTGCCAGCAGTTTCTCTACAGCTTACGAGCAGTACTTC. This codes for CASSFSTAYEQYF. The full variable domain, its missing parts supplied by reference TRBV28 and TRBJ2-7, is DVKVTQSSRYLVKRTGEKVFLECVQDMDHENMFWYRQDPGLGLRLIYFSYDVKMKEKGDIPEGYSVSREKKERFSLILESASTNQTSMYLCASSFSTAYEQYFGPGTRLTVT.

V usage is TRBV7-2 and J usage is TRBJ2-3; 9 bases agree with TRBD2. With 5 bases clipped from V and 4 bases from J, the junction kept 10 bases outside the gene matches. The CDR3 loop spans 16 amino acids. Germline assignment: CDR1 SGHTA and CDR2 FQGNSA. Here the CDR3 DNA reads TGTGCCAGCAGCCTGGGGGGTGCTAGCGGGGCAGATACGCAGTATTTT. It encodes CASSLGGASGADTQYF.

The chain employs TRBV6-1 and TRBJ2-3; a weak D match, TRBD1 (6 bases). This CDR3 contains 13 residues. Germline CDR1 and CDR2: MNHNS and SASEGT. Trimming pared 4 bases from V and 2 bases from J, leaving 7 bases between. CDR3 loop: CASSGGHTDTQYF. In DNA, the CDR3 is TGTGCCAGCAGTGGGGGGCACACAGATACGCAGTATTTT.

This chain uses TRBV28 with TRBJ2-1, with D possibly TRBD2 on 5 matching bases. Germline CDR1 and CDR2: MDHEN and SYDVKM. This CDR3 has 15 residues. V was shortened by 7 bases and J by 0 bases, with 13 bases between the two germline ends. The CDR3 protein is CASMGGGGSYNEQFF. The CDR3 region has the DNA TGTGCCAGCATGGGCGGAGGTGGCTCCTACAATGAGCAGTTCTTC.

This clonotype was detected ten times or more. This sequence joins TRBV20-1 and TRBJ1-5; D is perhaps TRBD1 (6 bases). This CDR3 spans 13 amino acids. Germline V CDR1 and CDR2: DFQATT, SNEGSKA (reference sequence). The V end was cut by 5 bases, the J end by 5 bases, with 13 bases between. CDR3 sequence reads: CSAGGAFDQPQHF. The CDR3 DNA sequence: TGCAGTGCTGGGGGGGCTTTCGATCAGCCCCAGCATTTT.

The chain combines TRBV6-2 or TRBV6-3 with TRBJ2-7, with TRBD1 as a possible D gene (7 bases). V was cut by 0 bases and J by 2 bases, with 11 bases left in between. CDR3 length equals 15 residues. Germline CDR1 reads MNHEY; CDR2 reads SVGEGT. CDR3 region: CASSYSGRGAYEQYF. The CDR3 DNA reads as TGTGCCAGCAGTTACTCGGGCAGGGGGGCCTACGAGCAGTACTTC.

This clonotype appeared many times. The chain employs TRBV29-1 and TRBJ2-3, with D tentatively TRBD2 (5 bases). This CDR3 spans 14 amino acids. Germline V gene data show CDR1 as SQVTM and CDR2 as ANQGSEA. Trimming pared 5 bases from V and 3 bases from J, leaving 15 bases between. CDR3 in amino acids: CSVNGVAPTDTQYF. The CDR3 DNA is TGCAGCGTTAACGGGGTAGCGCCGACAGATACGCAGTATTTT.

The chain is built from TRBV30 and TRBJ2-3; no firm D call. The germline V and J ends were trimmed by 2 bases and 10 bases, with 16 bases remaining between them. Germline CDR1 GTSNPN, CDR2 SVGIG (reference sequence). This CDR3 is built from 13 residues. CDR3 region: CAWSLTGRSSQYF. The CDR3 DNA reads TGTGCCTGGAGTCTGACCGGTAGATCATCGCAGTATTTT. Looking up the rest from reference TRBV30 and TRBJ2-3 gives the full variable domain: SQTIHQWPATLVQPVGSPLSLECTVEGTSNPNLYWYRQAAGRGLQLLFYSVGIGQISSEVPQNLSASRPQDRQFILSSKKLLLSDSGFYLCAWSLTGRSSQYFGPGTRLTVL.

This clonotype was counted a few times. The chain is built from TRBV5-1 and TRBJ2-5; D possibly corresponds to TRBD2 (6 bases). The CDR3 has 15 residues. V gave up 0 bases and J gave up 2 bases, with 11 bases separating them. Germline V CDR1 and CDR2: SGHRS, YFSETQ. The CDR3 loop is CASSLERAGQETQYF. The CDR3 nucleotides read TGCGCCAGCAGCTTGGAGCGGGCCGGGCAAGAGACCCAGTACTTC. Full variable domain (missing parts from reference TRBV5-1 and TRBJ2-5): KAGVTQTPRYLIKTRGQQVTLSCSPISGHRSVSWYQQTPGQGLQFLFEYFSETQRNKGNFPGRFSGRQFSNSRSEMNVSTLELGDSALYLCASSLERAGQETQYFGPGTRLLVL.

This clonotype has at least ten counts. This chain links TRBV12-3 or TRBV12-4 with TRBJ1-1, with D unclear. The ends were cut back, 1 base at V and 6 bases at J, with 3 bases in the middle. This CDR3 is 11 amino acids long. Here the CDR3 DNA reads TGTGCCAGCAGTTTAGTATCTGAAGCTTTCTTT. Protein product: CASSLVSEAFF.